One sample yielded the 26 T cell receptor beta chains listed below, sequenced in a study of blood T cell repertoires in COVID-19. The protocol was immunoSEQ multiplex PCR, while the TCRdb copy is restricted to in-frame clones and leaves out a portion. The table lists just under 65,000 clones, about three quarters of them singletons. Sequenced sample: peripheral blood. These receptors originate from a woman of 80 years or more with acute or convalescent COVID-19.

The CDR3 region is CASRGTSAYEQYF. In DNA form, the CDR3 reads TGTGCCAGCAGGGGGACTTCAGCCTACGAGCAGTACTTC. The rearrangement uses TRBV27 and TRBJ2-7, with a weak D call TRBD2 (6 bases). Germline V gene lookup returns CDR1 MNHEY and CDR2 SMNVEV (reference sequence). Trimming took off 6 bases at V and 2 bases at J, with 11 bases between the two ends. This CDR3 region has 13 residues.

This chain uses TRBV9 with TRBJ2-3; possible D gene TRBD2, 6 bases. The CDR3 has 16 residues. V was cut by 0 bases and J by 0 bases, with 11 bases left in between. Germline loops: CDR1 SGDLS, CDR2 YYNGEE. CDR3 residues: CASSVAPSDSTDTQYF. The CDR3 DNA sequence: TGTGCCAGCAGCGTAGCTCCTAGCGACAGCACAGATACGCAGTATTTT. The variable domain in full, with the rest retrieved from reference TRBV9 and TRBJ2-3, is DSGVTQTPKHLITATGQRVTLRCSPRSGDLSVYWYQQSLDQGLQFLIQYYNGEERAKGNILERFSAQQFPDLHSELNLSSLELGDSALYFCASSVAPSDSTDTQYFGPGTRLTVL.

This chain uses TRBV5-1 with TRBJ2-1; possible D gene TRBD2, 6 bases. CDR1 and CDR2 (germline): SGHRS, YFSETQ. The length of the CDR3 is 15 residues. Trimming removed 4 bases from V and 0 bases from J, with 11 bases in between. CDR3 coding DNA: TGCGCCAGCAGCCCGACTAGAAGCTCCTACAATGAGCAGTTCTTC. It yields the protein CASSPTRSSYNEQFF.

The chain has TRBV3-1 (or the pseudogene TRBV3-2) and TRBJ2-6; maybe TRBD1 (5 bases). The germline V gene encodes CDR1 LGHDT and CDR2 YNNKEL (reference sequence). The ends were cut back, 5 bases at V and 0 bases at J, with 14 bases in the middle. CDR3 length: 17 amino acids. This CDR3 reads CASSSRAQSSGANVLTF. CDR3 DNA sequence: TGTGCCAGCAGCTCCAGGGCGCAGAGCTCTGGGGCCAACGTCCTGACTTTC.

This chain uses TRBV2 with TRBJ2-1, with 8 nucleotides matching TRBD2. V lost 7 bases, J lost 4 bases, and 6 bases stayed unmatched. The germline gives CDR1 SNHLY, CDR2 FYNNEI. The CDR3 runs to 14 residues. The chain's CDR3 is CASIELAGYNEQFF. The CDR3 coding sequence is TGTGCCAGCATTGAGCTAGCGGGTTACAATGAGCAGTTCTTC.

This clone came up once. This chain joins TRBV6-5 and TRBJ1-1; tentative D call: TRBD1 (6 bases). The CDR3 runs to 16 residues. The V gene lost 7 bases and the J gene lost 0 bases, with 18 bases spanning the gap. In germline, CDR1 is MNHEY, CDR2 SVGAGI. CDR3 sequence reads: CASTYPTGRLNTEAFF. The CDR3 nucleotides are TGTGCCAGCACTTATCCGACAGGAAGATTGAACACTGAAGCTTTCTTT.

CDR3 in amino acids: CASSFTGTGVYNEQFF. The DNA of the CDR3 is TGTGCCAGCAGCTTCACCGGGACAGGGGTCTACAATGAGCAGTTCTTC. V usage is TRBV13 and J usage is TRBJ2-1; 10 positions agree with TRBD1. With V trimmed by 3 bases and J by 3 bases, 5 bases remained unmatched. This CDR3 has 16 residues. In germline, CDR1 is PRHDT, CDR2 FYEKMQ (reference sequence).

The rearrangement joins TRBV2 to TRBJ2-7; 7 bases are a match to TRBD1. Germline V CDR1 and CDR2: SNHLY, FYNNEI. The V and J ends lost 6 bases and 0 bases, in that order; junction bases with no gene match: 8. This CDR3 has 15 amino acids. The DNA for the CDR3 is TGTGCCAGCAGCCCTGACAGGGCCACCTCCTACGAGCAGTACTTC. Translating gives CASSPDRATSYEQYF. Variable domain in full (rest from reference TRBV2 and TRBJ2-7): EPEVTQTPSHQVTQMGQEVILRCVPISNHLYFYWYRQILGQKVEFLVSFYNNEISEKSEIFDDQFSVERPDGSNFTLKIRSTKLEDSAMYFCASSPDRATSYEQYFGPGTRLTVT.

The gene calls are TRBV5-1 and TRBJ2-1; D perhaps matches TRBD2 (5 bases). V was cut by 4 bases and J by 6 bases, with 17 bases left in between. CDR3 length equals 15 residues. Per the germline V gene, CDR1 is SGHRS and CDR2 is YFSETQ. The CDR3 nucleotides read TGCGCCAGCAGCCCCCGGAGCGGCCCCATCAATGAGCAGTTCTTC. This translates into CASSPRSGPINEQFF.

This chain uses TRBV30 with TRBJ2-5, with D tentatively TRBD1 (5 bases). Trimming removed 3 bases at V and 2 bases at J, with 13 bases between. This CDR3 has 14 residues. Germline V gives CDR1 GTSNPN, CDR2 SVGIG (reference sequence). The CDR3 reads CAWSQPSGQETQYF. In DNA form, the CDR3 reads TGTGCCTGGAGCCAACCTTCAGGGCAAGAGACCCAGTACTTC.

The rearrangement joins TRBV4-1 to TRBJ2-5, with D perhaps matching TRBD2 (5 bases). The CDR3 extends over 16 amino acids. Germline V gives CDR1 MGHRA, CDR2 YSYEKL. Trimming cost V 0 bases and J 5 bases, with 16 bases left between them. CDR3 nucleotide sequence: TGCGCCAGCAGCCAAGACGCGGGCAGCCCTTACGAGACCCAGTACTTC. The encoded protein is CASSQDAGSPYETQYF.

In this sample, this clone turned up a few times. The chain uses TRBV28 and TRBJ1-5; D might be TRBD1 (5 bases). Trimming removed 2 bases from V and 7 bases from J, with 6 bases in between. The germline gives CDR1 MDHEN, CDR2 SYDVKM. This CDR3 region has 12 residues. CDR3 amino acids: CASSLTGQPQHF. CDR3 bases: TGTGCCAGCAGTTTAACAGGACAGCCCCAGCATTTT.

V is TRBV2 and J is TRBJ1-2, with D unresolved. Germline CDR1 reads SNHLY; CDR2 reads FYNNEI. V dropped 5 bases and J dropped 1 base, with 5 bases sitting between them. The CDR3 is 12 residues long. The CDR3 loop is CASSRDNYGYTF. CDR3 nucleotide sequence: TGTGCCAGCAGTCGGGATAACTATGGCTACACCTTC.

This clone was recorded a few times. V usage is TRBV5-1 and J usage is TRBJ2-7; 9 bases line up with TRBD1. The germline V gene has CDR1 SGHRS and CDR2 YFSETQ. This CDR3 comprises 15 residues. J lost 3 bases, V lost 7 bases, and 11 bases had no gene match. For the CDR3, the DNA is TGCGCCAGCCGCCCTTTGACAGGGGGTATCTACGAGCAGTACTTC. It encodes CASRPLTGGIYEQYF.

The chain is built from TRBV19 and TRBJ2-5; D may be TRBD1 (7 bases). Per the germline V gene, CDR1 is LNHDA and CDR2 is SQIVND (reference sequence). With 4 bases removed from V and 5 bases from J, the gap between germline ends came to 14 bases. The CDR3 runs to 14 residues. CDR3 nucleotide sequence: TGTGCCAGTAGTAAGACAGGGCGGGACGAGACCCAGTACTTC. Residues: CASSKTGRDETQYF.

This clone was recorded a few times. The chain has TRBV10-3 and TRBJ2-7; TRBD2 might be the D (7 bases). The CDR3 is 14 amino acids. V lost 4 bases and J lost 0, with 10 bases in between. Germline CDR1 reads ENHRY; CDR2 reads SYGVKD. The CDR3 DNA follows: TGTGCCATCAGTGGAGGGGGGGGCTCCTACGAGCAGTACTTC. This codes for CAISGGGGSYEQYF.

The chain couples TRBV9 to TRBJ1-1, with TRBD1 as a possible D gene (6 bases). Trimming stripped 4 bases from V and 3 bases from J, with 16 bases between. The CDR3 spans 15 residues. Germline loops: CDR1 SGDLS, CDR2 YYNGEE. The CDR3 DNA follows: TGTGCCAGCAGCTCCCCGAGACAGGATCACACTGAAGCTTTCTTT. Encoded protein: CASSSPRQDHTEAFF. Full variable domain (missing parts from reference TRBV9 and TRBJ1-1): DSGVTQTPKHLITATGQRVTLRCSPRSGDLSVYWYQQSLDQGLQFLIQYYNGEERAKGNILERFSAQQFPDLHSELNLSSLELGDSALYFCASSSPRQDHTEAFFGQGTRLTVV.

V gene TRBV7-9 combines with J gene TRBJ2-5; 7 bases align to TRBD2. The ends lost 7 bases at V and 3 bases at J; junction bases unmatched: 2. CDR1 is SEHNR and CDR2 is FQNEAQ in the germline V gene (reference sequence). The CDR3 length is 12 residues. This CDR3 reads CASNRGEETQYF. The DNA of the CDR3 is TGTGCCAGCAATCGGGGGGAAGAGACCCAGTACTTC.

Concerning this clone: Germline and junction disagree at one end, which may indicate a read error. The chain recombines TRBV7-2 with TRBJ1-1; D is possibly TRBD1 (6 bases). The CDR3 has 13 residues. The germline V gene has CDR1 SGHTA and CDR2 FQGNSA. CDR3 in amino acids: CASTLQGNTEAFF. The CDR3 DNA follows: TGTGCCAGCACCTTACAGGGGAACACTGAAGCTTTCTTT.

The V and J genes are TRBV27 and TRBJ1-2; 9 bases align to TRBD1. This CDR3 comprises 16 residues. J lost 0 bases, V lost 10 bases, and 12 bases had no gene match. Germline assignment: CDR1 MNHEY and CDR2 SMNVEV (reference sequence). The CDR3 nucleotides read TGTGCCACTTGGGGGACAGGGACCCTTACTAACTATGGCTACACCTTC. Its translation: CATWGTGTLTNYGYTF.

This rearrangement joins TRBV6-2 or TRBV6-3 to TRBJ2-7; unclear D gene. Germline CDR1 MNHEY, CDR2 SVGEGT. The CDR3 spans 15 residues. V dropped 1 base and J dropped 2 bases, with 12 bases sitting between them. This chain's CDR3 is CASSYFMSNPYEQYF. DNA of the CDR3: TGTGCCAGCAGTTACTTTATGAGCAATCCCTACGAGCAGTACTTC.

CDR3 amino acids: CASSAAGLAGGGNEQFF. The CDR3 coding sequence is TGTGCCAGCAGTGCCGCAGGACTAGCGGGAGGGGGAAATGAGCAGTTCTTC. The chain links TRBV6-4 to TRBJ2-1, with 15 positions matching TRBD2. With 4 bases clipped from V and 7 bases from J, the junction kept 8 bases outside the gene matches. Germline V gene sequence: CDR1 MRHNA, CDR2 SNTAGT. The CDR3 loop spans 17 amino acids.

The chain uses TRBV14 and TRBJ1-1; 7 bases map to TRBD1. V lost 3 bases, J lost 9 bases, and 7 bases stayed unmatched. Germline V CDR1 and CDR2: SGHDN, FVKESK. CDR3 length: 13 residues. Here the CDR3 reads CASSQDDRAQAFF. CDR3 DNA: TGTGCCAGCAGCCAGGACGACAGGGCTCAAGCTTTCTTT. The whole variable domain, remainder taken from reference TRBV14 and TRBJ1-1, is EAGVTQFPSHSVIEKGQTVTLRCDPISGHDNLYWYRRVMGKEIKFLLHFVKESKQDESGMPNNRFLAERTGGTYSTLKVQPAELEDSGVYFCASSQDDRAQAFFGQGTRLTVV.

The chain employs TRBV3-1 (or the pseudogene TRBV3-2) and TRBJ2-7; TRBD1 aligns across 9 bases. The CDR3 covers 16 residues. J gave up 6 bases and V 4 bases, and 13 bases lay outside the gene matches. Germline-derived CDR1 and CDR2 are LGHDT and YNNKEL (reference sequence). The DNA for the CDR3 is TGTGCCAGCAGCCCTCCTCCGGGACAGGGTTCGCTCGAGCAGTACTTC. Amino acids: CASSPPPGQGSLEQYF.

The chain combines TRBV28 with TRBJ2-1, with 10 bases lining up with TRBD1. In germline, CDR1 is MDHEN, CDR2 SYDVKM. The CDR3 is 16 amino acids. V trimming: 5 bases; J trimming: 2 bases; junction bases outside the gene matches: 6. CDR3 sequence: CASSGRDRGTYNEQFF. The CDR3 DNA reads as TGTGCCAGCAGTGGGCGGGACAGGGGAACCTACAATGAGCAGTTCTTC.

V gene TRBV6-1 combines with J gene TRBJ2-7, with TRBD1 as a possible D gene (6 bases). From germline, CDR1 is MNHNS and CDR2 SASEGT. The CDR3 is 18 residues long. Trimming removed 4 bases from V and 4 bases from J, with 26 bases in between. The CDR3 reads CASSAPRGGFPLGYEQYF. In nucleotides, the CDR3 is TGTGCCAGCAGTGCCCCCCGAGGGGGATTTCCACTCGGGTACGAGCAGTACTTC.